This T cell receptor (beta chain) is drawn from a study of shared clonotypes between healthy human individuals. Only in-frame clones appear in the TCRdb table, and some are missing; sequencing was by immunoSEQ multiplex PCR. The sample contains roughly 2.4 million clones, 90% to 97% of which appear only once. CDR1 and CDR2 (germline): MDHEN, SYDVKM. CDR3 size: 15 residues. The V gene lost 4 bases and the J gene lost 2 bases, with 12 bases spanning the gap. The receptor was isolated from a man in his late teens or twenties in good health. What was sequenced was naive CD4+ T cells sorted from blood. Subset here: CD45RA+ positively selected. This rearrangement joins TRBV28 to TRBJ1-5; unclear D gene. CDR3: CASSSKARGNQPQHF. The CDR3 coding sequence is TGTGCCAGCAGTTCGAAGGCCCGGGGCAATCAGCCCCAGCATTTT.